This T cell receptor beta chain was recorded in a study of blood T cell repertoires in COVID-19. On the study more broadly: From T cells, B-cell-depleted T cells, or PBMCs came the material, which was cDNA or gDNA.

Sequencing was performed with immunoSEQ multiplex PCR; in TCRdb, only in-frame clones are kept and a portion is missing. In the table there are 210,000 or so clones, roughly 90% of which are singletons. The CDR3 is 13 amino acids. V was clipped by 2 bases and J by 3 bases, with 9 bases between them. Per germline, CDR1 SQVTM and CDR2 ANQGSEA. This clonotype was obtained from a woman between 45 and 60 years old in a cohort exposed to, infected with or recovered from COVID-19 (not recorded which). The chain recombines TRBV29-1 with TRBJ2-3; D is undetermined. Sequencing input: PBMCs or T cells enriched from blood (not recorded which). In nucleotides, the CDR3 is TGCAGCGTTGAATGGTCAGGAACAGATACGCAGTATTTT. This translates into CSVEWSGTDTQYF.